This TCR beta chain was identified during a study of CD8+CD57+ T cells in acquired aplastic anemia. About the research overall: Across the sorted CD4+ and CD8+ cells, DNA amounts averaged about 3.1 ug. The study's findings and limits: Significant differences in CD8+ Simpson's diversity were not observed between patients and controls. Between patients and controls, over 25 CD8+ CDR3 sequences were found in common.

This clonotype was seen at least ten times. Its specificity is unknown. Trimming stripped 1 base from V and 0 bases from J, with 10 bases between. Germline assignment: CDR1 DFQATT and CDR2 SNEGSKA (reference sequence). The CDR3 has 15 amino acids. The template used for profiling TCR beta VDJ and CDR3 was genomic DNA. TCRdb ran MiXCR on the reads and lists one entry per CDR3 protein. The profile covers about 400,000 distinct CDR3 sequences, with about two thirds appearing a single time and 3% to 4.5% taken by the ten largest. Sequenced sample: sorted CD4+, CD8+, or CD8+CD57+ T cells (not recorded which) from PBMCs. The clonotype originates from a human donor in good health, serving as a control. The rearrangement joins TRBV20-1 to TRBJ2-1, with unresolved D. DNA for the CDR3: TGCAGTGCTAGAGTTCACGAGTACTCCTACAATGAGCAGTTCTTC. Protein sequence: CSARVHEYSYNEQFF.